What follows describes a single T cell receptor (beta chain). Its cognate antigen is unknown. Each CDR3 protein gets one entry after TCRdb re-called the 5' RACE reads with MiXCR. Altogether 150,000 to 200,000 distinct CDR3 sequences are present, roughly 10% being singletons, with the ten largest covering roughly 29%. The sample belongs to a study of CD8 T cells in ankylosing spondylitis. Findings of the study overall: A TCR beta motif of roughly eight highly homologous variants seemed to mark ankylosing spondylitis blood. The authors reported significant enrichment of disease-linked clones in matched ankylosing spondylitis synovial fluid.

Germline V CDR1 and CDR2: MDHEN, SYDVKM. The CDR3 is 16 amino acids. V was pared by 2 bases and J by 6 bases, with 19 bases between. The sequence was collected from a male donor with ankylosing spondylitis or in good health (not recorded which). The specimen sequenced was blood, either unsorted or a sorted T cell fraction (not recorded which). The rearrangement links TRBV28 to TRBJ1-2; D is undetermined. CDR3 in DNA: TGTGCCAGCAGTTTAAACCCCCTCCAGATTGGCCATGGCTACACCTTC. Amino acids: CASSLNPLQIGHGYTF.